Below are 8 T cell receptor beta chains sequenced from a single sample in a study of control samples from healthy donors and cancer patients. The data were produced by immunoSEQ multiplex PCR, yet TCRdb's version contains in-frame clones alone and is incomplete. The table shows tens of thousands of clones, with roughly 91% occurring only once. The specimen was blood. The receptors come from a man aged 45 to 65 in good health.

This sequence joins TRBV6-6 and TRBJ1-4, with TRBD1 matching over 8 bases. The germline CDR1 and CDR2 sequences are MNHNY and SVGAGI (reference sequence). The length of the CDR3 is 14 residues. V trimming: 6 bases; J trimming: 7 bases; junction bases outside the gene matches: 7. The CDR3 coding sequence is TGTGCCAGCAGCGATCAGGGGGCGGGTGAAAAACTGTTTTTT. It codes for CASSDQGAGEKLFF.

This chain links TRBV12-2 with TRBJ1-3; the D call in the table, TRBD1, was not verified against the DNA. TRBV12-2 is a pseudogene. There are 17 residues in the CDR3. CDR3 loop: CASRLGNRTGVGNTIYF. As DNA, the CDR3 is TGTGCAAGTCGCTTAGGGAATCGGACAGGAGTTGGAAACACCATATATTTT.

The chain has TRBV5-1 and TRBJ2-3; D not resolved. V was pared by 0 bases and J by 0 bases, with 5 bases between. Germline loops: CDR1 SGHRS, CDR2 YFSETQ. The length of the CDR3 is 14 residues. CDR3 DNA sequence: TGCGCCAGCAGCTTGGGACTCAGCACAGATACGCAGTATTTT. The encoded protein is CASSLGLSTDTQYF.

The chain joins TRBV20-1 to TRBJ2-3; no clear D gene. CDR1 is DFQATT and CDR2 is SNEGSKA in the germline V gene (reference sequence). The V gene lost 4 bases and the J gene lost 4 bases, with 6 bases spanning the gap. CDR3 length: 11 residues. CDR3 region: CSATVADTQYF. In DNA form, the CDR3 reads TGCAGTGCTACGGTGGCAGATACGCAGTATTTT.

This chain links TRBV27 with TRBJ2-7; 7 bases line up with TRBD1. The junction had 10 bases not matched to a gene; V was cut back by 4 bases and J by 7 bases. This CDR3 comprises 14 residues. CDR1 and CDR2 (germline): MNHEY, SMNVEV (reference sequence). CDR3 sequence reads: CASSSGQPFGEQYF. The CDR3 nucleotides read TGTGCCAGCAGTTCGGGACAGCCTTTTGGAGAGCAGTACTTC.

This clone is categorized as medium-sized. This rearrangement joins TRBV18 to TRBJ1-2, with 7 bases matching TRBD1. Per germline, CDR1 KGHSH and CDR2 LQKENI. V was pared by 2 bases and J by 3 bases, with 12 bases of the junction left unmatched. The CDR3 has 17 residues. As DNA, the CDR3 is TGTGCCAGCTCACCAACCCGACAGGGCTCAGGGGACTATGGCTACACCTTC. Protein: CASSPTRQGSGDYGYTF.

The chain links TRBV4-2 to TRBJ1-1; 7 bases match TRBD1. V was pared by 5 bases and J by 2 bases, with 8 bases of the junction left unmatched. Germline V gene data show CDR1 as LGHNA and CDR2 as YNFKEQ. The CDR3 is 15 residues long. The CDR3 region is CASSTTGTANTEAFF. In DNA form, the CDR3 reads TGTGCCAGCAGCACAACCGGGACAGCCAACACTGAAGCTTTCTTT.

The chain uses TRBV6-5 and TRBJ2-2; D ambiguous. Germline V lookup: CDR1 MNHEY, CDR2 SVGAGI. Trimming cost V 6 bases and J 6 bases, with 8 bases left between them. The CDR3 runs to 12 residues. This chain's CDR3 is CASSRPSGELFF. The CDR3, as DNA: TGTGCCAGCAGCCGCCCTTCCGGGGAGCTGTTTTTT.